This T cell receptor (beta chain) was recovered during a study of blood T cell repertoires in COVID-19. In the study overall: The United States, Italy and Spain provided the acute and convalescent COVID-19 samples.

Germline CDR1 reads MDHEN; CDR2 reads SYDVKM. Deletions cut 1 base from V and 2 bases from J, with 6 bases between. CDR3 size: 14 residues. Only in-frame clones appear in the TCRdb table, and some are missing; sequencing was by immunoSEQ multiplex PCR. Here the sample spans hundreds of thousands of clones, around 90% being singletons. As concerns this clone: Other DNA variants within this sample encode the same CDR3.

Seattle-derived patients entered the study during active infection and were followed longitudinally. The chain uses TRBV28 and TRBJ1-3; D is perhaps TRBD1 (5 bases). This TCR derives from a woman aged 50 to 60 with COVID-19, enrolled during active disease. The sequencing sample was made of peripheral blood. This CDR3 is CASSLSGAGNTIYF. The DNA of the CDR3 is TGTGCCAGCAGTTTATCGGGGGCTGGAAACACCATATATTTT.